This TCR beta chain was sequenced for a study of radiotherapy plus CTLA-4 blockade in lung cancer. Trimming removed 3 bases at V and 3 bases at J, with 11 bases between. Per germline, CDR1 LNHDA and CDR2 SQIVND (reference sequence). The CDR3 spans 15 residues. TCRdb keeps only in-frame clones here, not all; method: immunoSEQ multiplex PCR. The data hold roughly 68,000 clones, with 78% observed a single time. The chain has TRBV19 and TRBJ2-2; D is unclear. Sample: peripheral blood, taken from a patient treated with radiotherapy plus ipilimumab. This TCR was sampled from a human donor with non-small cell lung cancer who had a complete response to radiotherapy plus ipilimumab. CDR3 in amino acids: CASSMFSEYTGELFF. The CDR3, as DNA: TGTGCCAGTAGTATGTTCAGCGAGTACACCGGGGAGCTGTTTTTT.